Following are 14 T cell receptor beta chains from one sample sequenced in a study of CD8+ T cells in alopecia areata. Extracted RNA was reverse transcribed into cDNA, the sequencing template. Sequencing used immunoSEQ multiplex PCR; TCRdb keeps in-frame clones, though not all of them. The table shows about 200,000 clones, with more than 30% occurring only once. Treatment given: oral pan-JAK inhibitor, 5-10 mg twice daily. The sequencing used CD4+ T cells sorted from blood, collected between weeks 30 and 35, from a patient treated with tofacitinib. These receptors were collected from a human donor with alopecia areata.

This clone has a count of ten or more. The chain couples TRBV7-8 to TRBJ1-5; D not certain. The CDR3 consists of 16 residues. Between the trimmed V and J ends, which lost 2 bases and 0 bases, there was a span of 11 bases. Looked up from germline, CDR1 is SGHVS and CDR2 is FQNEAQ. The CDR3 is CASSLRELNSNQPQHF. DNA of the CDR3: TGTGCCAGCAGCTTAAGGGAACTAAATAGCAATCAGCCCCAGCATTTT.

This clone appeared a few times. The chain uses TRBV5-1 and TRBJ1-2; maybe TRBD1 (6 bases). V shed 1 base and J shed 4 bases, with 11 bases lying between them. The CDR3 runs 14 residues. The germline V gene encodes CDR1 SGHRS and CDR2 YFSETQ. CDR3 nucleotide sequence: TGCGCCAGCAGCTTGTACGACAGGACCTATGGCTACACCTTC. It specifies CASSLYDRTYGYTF. Using reference TRBV5-1 and TRBJ1-2 for the parts outside the CDR3, the full variable domain is KAGVTQTPRYLIKTRGQQVTLSCSPISGHRSVSWYQQTPGQGLQFLFEYFSETQRNKGNFPGRFSGRQFSNSRSEMNVSTLELGDSALYLCASSLYDRTYGYTFGSGTRLTVV.

This clone was found a few times. The CDR3 nucleotides read TGTGCCAGCAGCCAGCTGGACAGGGAGGACACCGGGGAGCTGTTTTTT. Protein: CASSQLDREDTGELFF. The rearrangement uses TRBV5-6 and TRBJ2-2; 8 nucleotides agree with TRBD1. The trim removed 4 bases at V and 3 bases at J, leaving 8 bases unmatched. The CDR3 spans 16 residues. Looked up from germline, CDR1 is SGHDT and CDR2 is YYEEEE.

This clone was recorded a few times. In the same sample, other DNA sequences code for this CDR3. The chain is built from TRBV7-2 and TRBJ2-1, with 7 bases lining up with TRBD2. With V trimmed by 1 base and J by 4 bases, 4 bases remained unmatched. From germline, CDR1 is SGHTA and CDR2 FQGNSA. The length of the CDR3 is 15 residues. The CDR3 sequence is CASSLVGLSYNEQFF. The CDR3 coding sequence is TGTGCCAGCAGCTTAGTGGGACTATCTTACAATGAGCAGTTCTTC.

The genes are TRBV28 and TRBJ1-5; TRBD1 matches 8 bases. Trimming cost V 5 bases and J 2 bases; bases outside gene matches: 11. CDR3 length equals 17 residues. Looked up from germline, CDR1 is MDHEN and CDR2 is SYDVKM. As DNA, the CDR3 is TGTGCCAGCAGTCGTTCAACAGGGGGTAGGGGCAATCAGCCCCAGCATTTT. The encoded protein is CASSRSTGGRGNQPQHF.

This chain connects TRBV5-4 to TRBJ2-3, with a tentative D call TRBD2 (5 bases). The germline V gene encodes CDR1 SGHNT and CDR2 YYREEE (reference sequence). V lost 5 bases and J 3 bases, leaving 10 bases between the germline ends. The CDR3 loop spans 13 amino acids. This CDR3 reads CASSTRGTDTQYF. The CDR3 nucleotides are TGTGCCAGCAGTACGAGAGGGACAGATACGCAGTATTTT.

This clone was found a few times. The chain employs TRBV5-4 and TRBJ2-3; 14 nucleotides agree with TRBD2. The germline gives CDR1 SGHNT, CDR2 YYREEE (reference sequence). The CDR3 is 18 residues long. Germline trimming cut 4 bases from V and 0 bases from J; bases unmatched to any gene: 7. CDR3 region: CASSRLAGGPTSTDTQYF. The DNA for the CDR3 is TGTGCCAGCAGCCGACTAGCGGGGGGGCCGACGAGCACAGATACGCAGTATTTT.

The chain employs TRBV28 and TRBJ2-3; tentative D call: TRBD2 (5 bases). The germline V gene encodes CDR1 MDHEN and CDR2 SYDVKM. This CDR3 has 15 residues. With 8 bases removed from V and 2 bases from J, the gap between germline ends came to 17 bases. CDR3 sequence: CASFSSGPDTDTQYF. CDR3 sequence (DNA): TGTGCCAGCTTTTCCAGCGGCCCAGACACAGATACGCAGTATTTT.

This clone was picked up one time. The gene calls are TRBV27 and TRBJ1-1, with D possibly matching TRBD1 (5 bases). This CDR3 has 13 amino acids. CDR1 and CDR2 (germline): MNHEY, SMNVEV (reference sequence). V was clipped by 4 bases and J by 8 bases, with 14 bases between them. The CDR3 here is CASSSHQGGEAFF. The CDR3 coding sequence is TGTGCCAGCAGTTCCCATCAGGGAGGCGAAGCTTTCTTT.

This clone was seen a handful of times. The rearrangement links TRBV11-2 to TRBJ2-4, with 9 bases lining up with TRBD1. This CDR3 is 15 amino acids long. The germline V gene has CDR1 SGHAT and CDR2 FQNNGV. The J segment lost 7 bases and the V segment lost 5 bases, leaving 9 bases of the junction unmatched. The CDR3 nucleotides read TGTGCCAGCAGCCAGACAGGGGGAAATTTGAACATTCAGTACTTC. Translation gives CASSQTGGNLNIQYF.

This clone was counted between two and nine times. The rearrangement links TRBV30 to TRBJ2-7; TRBD2 matches at 7 bases. The junction had 8 bases not matched to a gene; V was cut back by 3 bases and J by 9 bases. Germline V gives CDR1 GTSNPN, CDR2 SVGIG (reference sequence). The CDR3 has 12 amino acids. CDR3 DNA: TGTGCCTGGAGCTCCTCGGGGAGGGCGCAGTACTTC. Translating gives CAWSSSGRAQYF.

The rearrangement links TRBV5-6 to TRBJ2-4, with 12 bases identical to TRBD1. From germline, CDR1 is SGHDT and CDR2 YYEEEE. The V and J ends lost 0 bases and 0 bases, in that order; junction bases with no gene match: 7. The CDR3 is made up of 19 amino acids. The CDR3 region is CASSLEGQGAPLAKNIQYF. In DNA form, the CDR3 reads TGTGCCAGCAGCTTGGAGGGACAGGGGGCTCCCTTAGCCAAAAACATTCAGTACTTC.

The rearrangement uses TRBV5-1 and TRBJ1-2, with unresolved D. Trimming took 0 bases from V and 8 from J, leaving 20 bases between them. The CDR3 runs to 16 residues. Per germline, CDR1 SGHRS and CDR2 YFSETQ. CDR3 in DNA: TGCGCCAGCAGCTTGGCCGTTGTTGGAGGTTCGGGCGGCTACACCTTC. Protein sequence: CASSLAVVGGSGGYTF.

The chain recombines TRBV30 with TRBJ1-2, with D possibly being TRBD1 (5 bases). Trimming took 5 bases from V and 4 from J, leaving 11 bases between them. CDR1 is GTSNPN, CDR2 SVGIG, per germline (reference sequence). The CDR3 has 12 residues. CDR3 sequence (DNA): TGTGCCTGGGGGGCGCGTGGCTATGGCTACACCTTC. Amino acid sequence: CAWGARGYGYTF.